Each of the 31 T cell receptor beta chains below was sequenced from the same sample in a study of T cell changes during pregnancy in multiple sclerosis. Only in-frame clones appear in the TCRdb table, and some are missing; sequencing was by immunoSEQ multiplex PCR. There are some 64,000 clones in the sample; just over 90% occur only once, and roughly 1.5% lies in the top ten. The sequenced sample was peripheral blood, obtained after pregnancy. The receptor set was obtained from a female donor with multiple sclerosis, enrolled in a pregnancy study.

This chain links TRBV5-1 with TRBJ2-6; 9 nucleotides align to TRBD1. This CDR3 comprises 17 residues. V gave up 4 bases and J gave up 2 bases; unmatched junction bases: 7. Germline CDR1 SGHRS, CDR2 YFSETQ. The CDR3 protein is CASSPQGDRAGANVLTF. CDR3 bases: TGCGCCAGCAGCCCGCAGGGGGACAGGGCTGGGGCCAACGTCCTGACTTTC. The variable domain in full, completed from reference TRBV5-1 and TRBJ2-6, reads KAGVTQTPRYLIKTRGQQVTLSCSPISGHRSVSWYQQTPGQGLQFLFEYFSETQRNKGNFPGRFSGRQFSNSRSEMNVSTLELGDSALYLCASSPQGDRAGANVLTFGAGSRLTVL.

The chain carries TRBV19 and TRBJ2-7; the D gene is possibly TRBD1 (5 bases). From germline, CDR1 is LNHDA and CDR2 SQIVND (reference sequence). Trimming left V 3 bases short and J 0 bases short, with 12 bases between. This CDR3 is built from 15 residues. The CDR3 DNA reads TGTGCCAGTAGTATCGGACAACTCCTCTCCTACGAGCAGTACTTC. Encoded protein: CASSIGQLLSYEQYF.

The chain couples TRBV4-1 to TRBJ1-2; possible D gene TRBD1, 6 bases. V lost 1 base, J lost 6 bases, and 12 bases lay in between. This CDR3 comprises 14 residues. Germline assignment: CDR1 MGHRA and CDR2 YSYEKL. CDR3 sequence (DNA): TGCGCCAGCAGCCAAGTTTCAGGGGAGCATGGCTACACCTTC. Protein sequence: CASSQVSGEHGYTF.

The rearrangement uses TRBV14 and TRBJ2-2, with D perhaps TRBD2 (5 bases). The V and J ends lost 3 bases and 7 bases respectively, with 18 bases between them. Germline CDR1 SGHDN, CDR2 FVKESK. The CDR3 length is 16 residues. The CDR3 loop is CASSHPPGKFIGELFF. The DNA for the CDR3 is TGTGCCAGCAGCCACCCCCCGGGAAAGTTCATCGGGGAGCTGTTTTTT. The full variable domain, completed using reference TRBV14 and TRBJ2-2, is EAGVTQFPSHSVIEKGQTVTLRCDPISGHDNLYWYRRVMGKEIKFLLHFVKESKQDESGMPNNRFLAERTGGTYSTLKVQPAELEDSGVYFCASSHPPGKFIGELFFGEGSRLTVL.

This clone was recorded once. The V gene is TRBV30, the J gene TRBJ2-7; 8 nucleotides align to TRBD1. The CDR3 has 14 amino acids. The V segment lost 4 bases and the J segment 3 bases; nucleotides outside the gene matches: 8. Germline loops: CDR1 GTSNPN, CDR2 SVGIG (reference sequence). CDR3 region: CAWTEGTGDYEQYF. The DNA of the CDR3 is TGTGCCTGGACTGAAGGGACAGGCGACTACGAGCAGTACTTC.

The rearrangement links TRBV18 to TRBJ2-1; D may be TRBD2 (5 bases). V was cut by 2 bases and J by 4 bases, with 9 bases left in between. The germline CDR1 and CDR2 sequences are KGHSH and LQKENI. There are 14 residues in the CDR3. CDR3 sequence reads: CASSPTSGYNEQFF. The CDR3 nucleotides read TGTGCCAGCTCACCAACGAGCGGATACAATGAGCAGTTCTTC. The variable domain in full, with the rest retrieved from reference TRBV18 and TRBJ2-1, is NAGVMQNPRHLVRRRGQEARLRCSPMKGHSHVYWYRQLPEEGLKFMVYLQKENIIDESGMPKERFSAEFPKEGPSILRIQQVVRGDSAAYFCASSPTSGYNEQFFGPGTRLTVL.

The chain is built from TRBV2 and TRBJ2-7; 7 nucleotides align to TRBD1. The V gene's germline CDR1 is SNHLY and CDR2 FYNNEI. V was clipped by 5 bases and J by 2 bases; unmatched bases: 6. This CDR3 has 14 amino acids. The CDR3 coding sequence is TGTGCCAGCAGTCGGGACAGCGCAGCCTACGAGCAGTACTTC. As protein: CASSRDSAAYEQYF.

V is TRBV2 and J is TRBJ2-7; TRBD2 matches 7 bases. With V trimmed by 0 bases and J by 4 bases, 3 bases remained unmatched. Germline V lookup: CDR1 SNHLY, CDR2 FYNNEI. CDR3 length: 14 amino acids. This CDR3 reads CASSEAGGHYEQYF. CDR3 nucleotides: TGTGCCAGCAGTGAAGCGGGAGGGCATTACGAGCAGTACTTC. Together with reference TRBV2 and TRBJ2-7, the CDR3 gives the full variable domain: EPEVTQTPSHQVTQMGQEVILRCVPISNHLYFYWYRQILGQKVEFLVSFYNNEISEKSEIFDDQFSVERPDGSNFTLKIRSTKLEDSAMYFCASSEAGGHYEQYFGPGTRLTVT.

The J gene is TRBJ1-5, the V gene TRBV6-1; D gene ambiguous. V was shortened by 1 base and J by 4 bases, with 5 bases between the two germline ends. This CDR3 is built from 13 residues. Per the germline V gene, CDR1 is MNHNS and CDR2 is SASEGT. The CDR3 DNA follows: TGTGCCAGCAGTGAAGAGGAGAATCAGCCCCAGCATTTT. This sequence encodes CASSEEENQPQHF.

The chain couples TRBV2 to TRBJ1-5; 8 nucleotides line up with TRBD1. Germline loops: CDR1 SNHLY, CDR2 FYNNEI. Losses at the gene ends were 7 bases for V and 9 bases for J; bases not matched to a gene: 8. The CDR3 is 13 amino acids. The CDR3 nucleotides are TGTGCCAGCACCGGACAGGGCCATTCGCCCCAGCATTTT. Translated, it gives CASTGQGHSPQHF. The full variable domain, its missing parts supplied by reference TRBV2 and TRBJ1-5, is EPEVTQTPSHQVTQMGQEVILRCVPISNHLYFYWYRQILGQKVEFLVSFYNNEISEKSEIFDDQFSVERPDGSNFTLKIRSTKLEDSAMYFCASTGQGHSPQHFGDGTRLSIL.

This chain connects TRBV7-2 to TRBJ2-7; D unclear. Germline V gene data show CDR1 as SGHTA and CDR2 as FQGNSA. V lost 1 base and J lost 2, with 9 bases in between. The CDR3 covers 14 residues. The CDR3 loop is CASSLDRATYEQYF. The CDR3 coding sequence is TGTGCCAGCAGCTTAGATCGAGCTACCTACGAGCAGTACTTC.

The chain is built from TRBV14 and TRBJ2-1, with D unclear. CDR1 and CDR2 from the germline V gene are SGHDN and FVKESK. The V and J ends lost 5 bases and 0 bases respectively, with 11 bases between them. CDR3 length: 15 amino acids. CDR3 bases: TGTGCCAGCAGCATCGAGCGAGGCTCCTACAATGAGCAGTTCTTC. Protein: CASSIERGSYNEQFF. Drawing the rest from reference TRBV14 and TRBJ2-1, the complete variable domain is EAGVTQFPSHSVIEKGQTVTLRCDPISGHDNLYWYRRVMGKEIKFLLHFVKESKQDESGMPNNRFLAERTGGTYSTLKVQPAELEDSGVYFCASSIERGSYNEQFFGPGTRLTVL.

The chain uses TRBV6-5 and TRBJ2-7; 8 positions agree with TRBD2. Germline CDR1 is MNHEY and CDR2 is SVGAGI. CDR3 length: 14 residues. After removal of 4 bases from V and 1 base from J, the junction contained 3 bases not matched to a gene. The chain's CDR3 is CASSFTSGSYEQYF. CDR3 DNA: TGTGCCAGCAGTTTTACTAGCGGATCCTACGAGCAGTACTTC.

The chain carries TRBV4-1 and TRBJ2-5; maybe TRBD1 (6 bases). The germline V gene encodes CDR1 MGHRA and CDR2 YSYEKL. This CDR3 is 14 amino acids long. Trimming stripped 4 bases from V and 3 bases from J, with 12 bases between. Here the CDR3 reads CASSLGWTEETQYF. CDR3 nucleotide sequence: TGCGCCAGCAGCCTCGGTTGGACAGAAGAGACCCAGTACTTC.

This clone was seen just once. The CDR3 nucleotides are TGTGCCAGCAGTCCCGTCTCGACAGGGCGCCACGAAAAACTGTTTTTT. It codes for CASSPVSTGRHEKLFF. The V call is TRBV27, the J call TRBJ1-4; TRBD1 agrees at 7 bases. Losses at the gene ends were 5 bases for V and 8 bases for J; bases not matched to a gene: 14. This CDR3 has 16 residues. Germline CDR1 is MNHEY and CDR2 is SMNVEV (reference sequence).

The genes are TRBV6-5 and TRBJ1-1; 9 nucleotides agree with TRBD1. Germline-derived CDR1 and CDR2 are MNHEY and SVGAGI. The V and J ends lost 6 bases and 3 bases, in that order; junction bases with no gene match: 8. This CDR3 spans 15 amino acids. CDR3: CASRKQGARYTEAFF. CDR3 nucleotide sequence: TGTGCCAGCAGGAAACAGGGGGCGAGGTACACTGAAGCTTTCTTT.

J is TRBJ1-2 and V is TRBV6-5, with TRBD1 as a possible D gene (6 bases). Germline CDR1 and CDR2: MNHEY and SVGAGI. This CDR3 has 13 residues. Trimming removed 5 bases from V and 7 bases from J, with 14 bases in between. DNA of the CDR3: TGTGCCAGCAGTCCGCGACAGGTTCCTGGCTACACCTTC. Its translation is CASSPRQVPGYTF.

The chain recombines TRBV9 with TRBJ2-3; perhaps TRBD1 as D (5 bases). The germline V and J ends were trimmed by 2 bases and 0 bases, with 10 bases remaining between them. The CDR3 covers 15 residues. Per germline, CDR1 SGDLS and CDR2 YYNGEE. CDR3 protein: CASSVGLLSTDTQYF. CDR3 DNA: TGTGCCAGCAGCGTGGGGCTTCTCAGCACAGATACGCAGTATTTT.

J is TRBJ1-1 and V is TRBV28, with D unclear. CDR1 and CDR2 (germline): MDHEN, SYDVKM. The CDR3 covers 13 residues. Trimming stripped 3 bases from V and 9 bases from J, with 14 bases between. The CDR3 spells CASSFLPAAQAFF. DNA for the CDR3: TGTGCCAGCAGTTTTCTTCCTGCGGCTCAAGCTTTCTTT.

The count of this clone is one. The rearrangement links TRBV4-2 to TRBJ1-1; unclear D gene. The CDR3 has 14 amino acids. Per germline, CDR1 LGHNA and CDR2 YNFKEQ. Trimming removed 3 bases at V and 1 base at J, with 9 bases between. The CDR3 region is CASSQVERNTEAFF. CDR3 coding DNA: TGTGCCAGCAGCCAGGTAGAAAGGAACACTGAAGCTTTCTTT.

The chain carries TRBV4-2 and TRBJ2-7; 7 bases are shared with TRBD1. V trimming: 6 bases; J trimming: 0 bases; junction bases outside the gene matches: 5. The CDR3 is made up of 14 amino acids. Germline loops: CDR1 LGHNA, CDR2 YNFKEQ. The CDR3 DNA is TGTGCCAGCAGACTCGGGACAGACTCCTACGAGCAGTACTTC. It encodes CASRLGTDSYEQYF.

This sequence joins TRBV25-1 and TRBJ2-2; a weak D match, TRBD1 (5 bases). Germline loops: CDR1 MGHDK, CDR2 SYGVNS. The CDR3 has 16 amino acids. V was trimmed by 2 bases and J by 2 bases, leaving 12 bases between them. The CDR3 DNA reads TGTGCCAGCAGTGAAGCTCTAGGGGTTAACACCGGGGAGCTGTTTTTT. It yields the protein CASSEALGVNTGELFF.

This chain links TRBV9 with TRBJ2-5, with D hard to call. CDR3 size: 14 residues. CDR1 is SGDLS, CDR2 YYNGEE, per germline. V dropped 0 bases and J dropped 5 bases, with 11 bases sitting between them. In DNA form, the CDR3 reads TGTGCCAGCAGCGTAGCGGTCTACGGGGAGACCCAGTACTTC. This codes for CASSVAVYGETQYF.

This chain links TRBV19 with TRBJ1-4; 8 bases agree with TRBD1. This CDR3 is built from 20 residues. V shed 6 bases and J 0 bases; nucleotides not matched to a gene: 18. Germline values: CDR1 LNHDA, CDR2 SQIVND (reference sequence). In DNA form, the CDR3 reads TGTGCCAGTAGAAAGTTTTGGGACAGGCTAAAAAGCGCAACTAATGAAAAACTGTTTTTT. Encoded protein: CASRKFWDRLKSATNEKLFF.

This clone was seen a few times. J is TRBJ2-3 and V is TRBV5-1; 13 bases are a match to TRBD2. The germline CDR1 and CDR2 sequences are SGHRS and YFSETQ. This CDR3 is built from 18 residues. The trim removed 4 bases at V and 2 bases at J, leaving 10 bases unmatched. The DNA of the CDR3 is TGCGCCAGCAGCGGAGCCGGGACTAGCGGGACCAACACAGATACGCAGTATTTT. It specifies CASSGAGTSGTNTDTQYF.

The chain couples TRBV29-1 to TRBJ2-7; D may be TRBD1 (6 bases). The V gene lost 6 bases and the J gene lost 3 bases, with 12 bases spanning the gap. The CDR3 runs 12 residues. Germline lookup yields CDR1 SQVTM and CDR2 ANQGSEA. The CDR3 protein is CSVGWTDYEQYF. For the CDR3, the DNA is TGCAGCGTCGGGTGGACAGACTACGAGCAGTACTTC.

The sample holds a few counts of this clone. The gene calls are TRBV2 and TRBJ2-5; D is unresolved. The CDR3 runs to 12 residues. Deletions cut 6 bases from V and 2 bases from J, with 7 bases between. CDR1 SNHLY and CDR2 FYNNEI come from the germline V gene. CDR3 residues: CASSRLQETQYF. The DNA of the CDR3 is TGTGCCAGCAGCAGGCTTCAAGAGACCCAGTACTTC.

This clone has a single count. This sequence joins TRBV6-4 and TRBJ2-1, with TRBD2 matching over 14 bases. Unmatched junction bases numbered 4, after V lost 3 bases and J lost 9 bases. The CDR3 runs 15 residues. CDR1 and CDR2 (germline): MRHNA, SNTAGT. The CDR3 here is CASSEGTSGSTEQFF. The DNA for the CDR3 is TGTGCCAGCAGTGAGGGGACTAGCGGGAGCACTGAGCAGTTCTTC.

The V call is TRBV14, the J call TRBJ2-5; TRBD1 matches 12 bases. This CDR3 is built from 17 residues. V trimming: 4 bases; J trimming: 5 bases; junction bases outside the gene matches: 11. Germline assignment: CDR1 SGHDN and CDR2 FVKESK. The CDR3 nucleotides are TGTGCCAGCAGCCTAGCCCGGGGACAGGGGGCGGATGAGACCCAGTACTTC. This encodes CASSLARGQGADETQYF.

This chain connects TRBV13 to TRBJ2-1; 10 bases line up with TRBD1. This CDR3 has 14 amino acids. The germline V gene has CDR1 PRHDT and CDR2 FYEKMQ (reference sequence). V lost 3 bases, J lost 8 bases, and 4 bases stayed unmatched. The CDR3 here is CASSFGQGVDEQFF. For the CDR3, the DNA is TGTGCCAGCAGCTTCGGACAGGGGGTGGATGAGCAGTTCTTC.

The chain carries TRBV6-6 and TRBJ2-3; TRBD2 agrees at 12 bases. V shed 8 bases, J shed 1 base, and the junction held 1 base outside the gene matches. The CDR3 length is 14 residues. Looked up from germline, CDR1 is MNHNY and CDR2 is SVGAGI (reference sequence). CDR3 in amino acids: CASGTSGRTDTQYF. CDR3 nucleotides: TGTGCCAGCGGGACTAGCGGGCGCACAGATACGCAGTATTTT.